This TCR beta chain was identified during a study of blood T cells in healthy people across ages. PCR was performed a second time for roughly 7 to 12 cycles using a sample-barcoded 5' primer and a J-beta primer mix. The authors tagged each cDNA molecule using a template-switch adaptor with 12 random nucleotides. TCRdb used MiXCR to reprocess the 5' RACE reads, holding one entry per CDR3 protein. The profile covers some 1.4 million distinct CDR3 sequences, with 42% appearing a single time and 7% to 9.5% taken by the ten largest. The CDR3 totals 12 residues. Trimming shortened V by 7 bases and J by 3 bases, and 13 bases separated the two germline ends. Per germline, CDR1 DFQATT and CDR2 SNEGSKA (reference sequence). Findings and limits, study-wide: A roughly linear fall in TCR beta diversity per million T cells was seen with increasing age. Unknown CMV status may confound age-related changes in expanded clones. The study found more naive CD4+ cells and higher diversity in long-lived than aged donors.

There are a few counts of this clonotype. The antigen is unknown. The material sequenced was blood. This receptor was taken from a woman aged 18-29 years in good health. V is TRBV20-1 and J is TRBJ2-7; D unclear. This chain's CDR3 is CSVPGRLYEQYF. The CDR3 DNA reads TGCAGTGTTCCTGGAAGGCTCTACGAGCAGTACTTC.